This T cell receptor (beta chain) was recorded in a study of T cells in Graves' hyperthyroidism and ophthalmopathy. Amplified TCR beta CDR3 regions came from RNA transcripts. During a first-round RT-PCR of the TCR CDR3, the HTBI primer set was used. TCRdb passed the multiplex PCR reads through MiXCR, listing each CDR3 protein once. The sample lists roughly 150,000 distinct CDR3 sequences, about 9% occurring once. The germline CDR1 and CDR2 sequences are DFQATT and SNEGSKA (reference sequence). J gave up 7 bases and V 0 bases, and 12 bases lay outside the gene matches. CDR3 length equals 15 residues. Remarks on this clonotype: This may be a read error: a much more frequent sequence differs by one nucleotide.

Sequenced: blood. V and J are TRBV20-1 and TRBJ2-7; 7 nucleotides line up with TRBD2. The TCR comes from a woman between 18 and 29 years old with Graves' hyperthyroidism that later progressed to Graves' ophthalmopathy. The CDR3: CSAREEVGLVGEQYF. In DNA, the CDR3 is TGCAGTGCTAGAGAGGAGGTTGGACTAGTGGGGGAGCAGTACTTC.